This T cell receptor (beta chain) was profiled in a study of PD-L1 blockade in urothelial cancer. Study overall: Median T cell yield per blood sample was some 140,000 cells.

The table came from immunoSEQ multiplex PCR; TCRdb's copy has only in-frame clones and leaves some out. The table has about 100,000 clones, approximately 91% seen once. J lost 6 bases, V lost 0 bases, and 5 bases had no gene match. The CDR3 has 15 amino acids. From germline, CDR1 is SGDLS and CDR2 YYNGEE. The diagnosis in patients was locally advanced or metastatic urothelial carcinoma. For this clone: Its antigen is still unknown.

Whole-study results and caveats: Durable-benefit patients had greater expansion of tumor-associated blood clones at 3 weeks.

The receptor's source is a woman aged 80 or over with urothelial cancer. The sample consisted of PBMCs, taken around atezolizumab (anti-PD-L1) treatment. The chain carries TRBV9 and TRBJ2-1; TRBD2 matches at 8 bases. Here the CDR3 reads CASSVASGRTNEQFF. The CDR3 DNA sequence: TGTGCCAGCAGCGTAGCCAGCGGGAGAACCAATGAGCAGTTCTTC. Full variable domain (outside the CDR3, taken from reference TRBV9 and TRBJ2-1): DSGVTQTPKHLITATGQRVTLRCSPRSGDLSVYWYQQSLDQGLQFLIQYYNGEERAKGNILERFSAQQFPDLHSELNLSSLELGDSALYFCASSVASGRTNEQFFGPGTRLTVL.